This TCR beta chain appears in the sequencing data of a study of blood T cell repertoires in COVID-19. Overall study: COVID-19 samples, acute and convalescent, were from the United States, Italy and Spain. Sources were T cells, B-cell-depleted T cells, or PBMCs; the material itself was cDNA or gDNA.

V shed 5 bases, J shed 13 bases, and the junction held 15 bases outside the gene matches. The germline CDR1 and CDR2 sequences are SEHNR and FQNEAQ (reference sequence). The CDR3 length is 14 residues. Profiling relied on immunoSEQ multiplex PCR, and the TCRdb table lists in-frame clones only, not all of them. The table has about 300,000 clones, approximately 83% seen once. This clonotype originated in a man between 25 and 39 years old who had recovered from COVID-19. This rearrangement joins TRBV7-9 to TRBJ1-1; 8 positions agree with TRBD1. The sequenced material came from PBMCs or T cells enriched from blood (not recorded which). The CDR3 is CASSPNGTGKKYFF. In DNA form, the CDR3 reads TGTGCCAGCAGCCCCAATGGGACAGGAAAGAAGTATTTCTTT.